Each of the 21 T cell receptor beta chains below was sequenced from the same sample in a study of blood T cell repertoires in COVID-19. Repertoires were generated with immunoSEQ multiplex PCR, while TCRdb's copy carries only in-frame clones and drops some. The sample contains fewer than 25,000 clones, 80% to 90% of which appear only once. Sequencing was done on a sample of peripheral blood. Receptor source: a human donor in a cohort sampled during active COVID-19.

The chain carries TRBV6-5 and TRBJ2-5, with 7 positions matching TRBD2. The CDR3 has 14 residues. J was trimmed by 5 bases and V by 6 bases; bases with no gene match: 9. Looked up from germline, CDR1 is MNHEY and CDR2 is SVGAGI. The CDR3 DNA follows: TGTGCCAGCAGCCCGGGGAGGGTGCGGGAGACCCAGTACTTC. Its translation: CASSPGRVRETQYF.

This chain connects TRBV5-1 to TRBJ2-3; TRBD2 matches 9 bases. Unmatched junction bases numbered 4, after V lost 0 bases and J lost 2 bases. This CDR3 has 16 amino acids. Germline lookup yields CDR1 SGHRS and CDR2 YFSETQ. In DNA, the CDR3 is TGCGCCAGCAGCTTGGCCCTAGCGGGAACCACAGATACGCAGTATTTT. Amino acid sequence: CASSLALAGTTDTQYF.

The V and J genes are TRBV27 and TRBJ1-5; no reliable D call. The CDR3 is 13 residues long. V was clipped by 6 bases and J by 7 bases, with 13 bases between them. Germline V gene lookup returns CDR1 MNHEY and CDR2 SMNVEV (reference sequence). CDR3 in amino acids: CASSPAEGQPQHF. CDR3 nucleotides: TGTGCCAGCAGCCCGGCCGAGGGCCAGCCCCAGCATTTT.

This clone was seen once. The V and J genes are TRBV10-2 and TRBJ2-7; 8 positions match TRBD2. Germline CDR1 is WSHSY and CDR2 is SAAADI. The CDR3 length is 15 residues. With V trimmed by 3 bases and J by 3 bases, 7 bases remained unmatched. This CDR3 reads CASSEGLAVSYEQYF. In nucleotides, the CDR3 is TGCGCCAGCAGTGAAGGACTAGCAGTGAGCTACGAGCAGTACTTC.

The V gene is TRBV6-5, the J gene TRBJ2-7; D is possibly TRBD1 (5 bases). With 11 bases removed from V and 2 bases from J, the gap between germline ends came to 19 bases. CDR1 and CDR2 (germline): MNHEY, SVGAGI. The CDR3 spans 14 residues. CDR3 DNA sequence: TGTGCCGCCACCCCCGCGGCAGGGCCCTACGAGCAGTACTTC. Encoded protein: CAATPAAGPYEQYF.

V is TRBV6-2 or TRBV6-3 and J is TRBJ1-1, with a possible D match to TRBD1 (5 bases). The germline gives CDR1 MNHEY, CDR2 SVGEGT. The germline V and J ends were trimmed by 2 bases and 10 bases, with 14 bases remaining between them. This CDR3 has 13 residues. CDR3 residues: CASSYGGMDLAFF. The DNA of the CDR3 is TGTGCCAGCAGTTACGGGGGGATGGATTTAGCTTTCTTT.

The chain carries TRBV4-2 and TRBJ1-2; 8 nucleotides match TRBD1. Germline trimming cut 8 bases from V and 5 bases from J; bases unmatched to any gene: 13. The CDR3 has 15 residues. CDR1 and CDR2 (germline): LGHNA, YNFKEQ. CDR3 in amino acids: CASSQGTGGSYGYTF. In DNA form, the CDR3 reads TGTGCCAGCTCCCAAGGGACAGGAGGGTCTTATGGCTACACCTTC.

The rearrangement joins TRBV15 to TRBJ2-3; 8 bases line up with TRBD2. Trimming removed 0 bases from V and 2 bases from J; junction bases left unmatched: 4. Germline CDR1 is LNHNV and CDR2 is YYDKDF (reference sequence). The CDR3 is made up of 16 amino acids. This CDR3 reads CATSREGSGNTDTQYF. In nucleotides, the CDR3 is TGTGCCACCAGCAGAGAGGGTAGCGGGAACACAGATACGCAGTATTTT.

This CDR3 reads CASSWTASYEQYF. The CDR3, as DNA: TGTGCCAGCAGTTGGACAGCCTCCTACGAGCAGTACTTC. The chain employs TRBV28 and TRBJ2-7; perhaps TRBD1 as D (6 bases). CDR1 and CDR2 from the germline V gene are MDHEN and SYDVKM. V was pared by 4 bases and J by 0 bases, with 7 bases between. The CDR3 runs to 13 residues.

The CDR3 here is CASSQEGGQNTIYF. In DNA form, the CDR3 reads TGTGCCAGCAGCCAAGAAGGGGGACAAAACACCATATATTTT. This chain links TRBV3-1 (or the pseudogene TRBV3-2) with TRBJ1-3; possibly TRBD1 for D (6 bases). Germline loops: CDR1 LGHDT, CDR2 YNNKEL (reference sequence). The germline V and J ends were trimmed by 0 bases and 6 bases, with 9 bases remaining between them. The CDR3 length is 14 residues.

For the CDR3, the DNA is TGCAGTGCTAGTGACAGAACTAACTATGGCTACACCTTC. Translation: CSASDRTNYGYTF. V is TRBV20-1 and J is TRBJ1-2; possible D gene TRBD1, 5 bases. Trimming shortened V by 3 bases and J by 0 bases, and 8 bases separated the two germline ends. Germline CDR1 reads DFQATT; CDR2 reads SNEGSKA (reference sequence). The CDR3 contains 13 residues.

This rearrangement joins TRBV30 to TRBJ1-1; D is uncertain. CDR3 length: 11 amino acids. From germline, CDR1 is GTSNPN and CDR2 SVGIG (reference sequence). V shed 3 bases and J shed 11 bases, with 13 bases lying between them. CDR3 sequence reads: CAWSSRQRAFF. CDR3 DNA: TGTGCCTGGAGCAGTCGTCAGCGCGCTTTCTTT.

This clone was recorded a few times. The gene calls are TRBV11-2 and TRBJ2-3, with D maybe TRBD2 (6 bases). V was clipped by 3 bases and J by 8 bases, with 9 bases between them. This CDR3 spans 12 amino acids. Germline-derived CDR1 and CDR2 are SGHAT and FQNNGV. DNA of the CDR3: TGTGCCAGCAGCTTGTCGGGAGTTACGCAGTATTTT. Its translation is CASSLSGVTQYF.

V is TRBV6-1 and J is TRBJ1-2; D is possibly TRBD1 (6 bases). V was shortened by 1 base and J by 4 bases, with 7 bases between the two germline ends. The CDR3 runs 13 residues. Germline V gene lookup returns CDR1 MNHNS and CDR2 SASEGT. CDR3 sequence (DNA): TGTGCCAGCAGTGAAGGACAGGCCTATGGCTACACCTTC. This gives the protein CASSEGQAYGYTF.

The CDR3 DNA reads as TGTGCCAGCAGCTTCGACAGGCCGGGACTAGCGGGCGAGTTCTTC. It codes for CASSFDRPGLAGEFF. The genes are TRBV11-3 and TRBJ2-1; 12 bases are shared with TRBD2. The CDR3 spans 15 residues. The germline V gene encodes CDR1 SGHNT and CDR2 YENEEA. The V gene end was trimmed by 3 bases and the J gene end by 14 bases; junction bases not matched to a gene: 11. Full variable domain (missing parts from reference TRBV11-3 and TRBJ2-1): EAGVVQSPRYKIIEKKQPVAFWCNPISGHNTLYWYLQNLGQGPELLIRYENEEAVDDSQLPKDRFSAERLKGVDSTLKIQPAELGDSAVYLCASSFDRPGLAGEFFGPGTRLTVL.

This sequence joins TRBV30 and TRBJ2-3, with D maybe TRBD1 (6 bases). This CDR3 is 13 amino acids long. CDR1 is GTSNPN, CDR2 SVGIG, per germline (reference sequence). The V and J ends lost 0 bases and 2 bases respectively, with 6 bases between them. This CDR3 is CAWSVGHTDTQYF. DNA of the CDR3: TGTGCCTGGAGTGTGGGACACACAGATACGCAGTATTTT. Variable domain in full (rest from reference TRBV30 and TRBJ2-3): SQTIHQWPATLVQPVGSPLSLECTVEGTSNPNLYWYRQAAGRGLQLLFYSVGIGQISSEVPQNLSASRPQDRQFILSSKKLLLSDSGFYLCAWSVGHTDTQYFGPGTRLTVL.

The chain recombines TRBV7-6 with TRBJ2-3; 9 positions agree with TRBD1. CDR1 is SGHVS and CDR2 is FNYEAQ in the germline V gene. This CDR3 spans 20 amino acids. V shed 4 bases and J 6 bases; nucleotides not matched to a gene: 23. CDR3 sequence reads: CASSSPGGATGQGRFDTQYF. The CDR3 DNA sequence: TGTGCCAGCAGCTCACCAGGGGGGGCTACTGGACAGGGGAGGTTTGATACGCAGTATTTT.

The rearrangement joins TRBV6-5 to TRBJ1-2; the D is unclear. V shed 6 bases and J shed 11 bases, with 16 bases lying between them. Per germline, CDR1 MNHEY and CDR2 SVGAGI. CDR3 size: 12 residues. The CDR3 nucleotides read TGTGCCAGCAGCCCGGGGAGAACCCAATACACCTTC. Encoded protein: CASSPGRTQYTF.

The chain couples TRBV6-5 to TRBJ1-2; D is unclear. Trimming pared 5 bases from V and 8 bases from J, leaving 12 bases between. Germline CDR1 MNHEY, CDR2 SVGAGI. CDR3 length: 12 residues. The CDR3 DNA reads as TGTGCCAGCAGTACGATAGGCGGAGGCTACACCTTC. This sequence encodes CASSTIGGGYTF.

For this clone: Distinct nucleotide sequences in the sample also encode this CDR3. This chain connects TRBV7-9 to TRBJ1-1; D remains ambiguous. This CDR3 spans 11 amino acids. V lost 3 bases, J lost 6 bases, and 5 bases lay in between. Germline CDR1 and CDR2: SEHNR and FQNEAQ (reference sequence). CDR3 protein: CASSFGAEAFF. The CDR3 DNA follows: TGTGCCAGCAGCTTTGGAGCTGAAGCTTTCTTT.

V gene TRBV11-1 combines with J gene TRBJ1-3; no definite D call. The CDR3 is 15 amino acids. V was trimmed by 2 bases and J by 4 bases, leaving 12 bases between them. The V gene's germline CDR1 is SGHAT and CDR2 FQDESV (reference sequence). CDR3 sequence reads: CASSLTSGPGNTIYF. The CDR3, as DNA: TGTGCCAGCAGCTTAACGTCTGGCCCGGGAAACACCATATATTTT. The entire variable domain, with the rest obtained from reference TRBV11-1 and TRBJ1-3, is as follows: EAEVAQSPRYKITEKSQAVAFWCDPISGHATLYWYRQILGQGPELLVQFQDESVVDDSQLPKDRFSAERLKGVDSTLKIQPAELGDSAMYLCASSLTSGPGNTIYFGEGSWLTVV.